The T cell receptor (beta chain) described here comes from a study of blood T cell repertoires in COVID-19. Study as a whole: T cells, B-cell-depleted T cells, or PBMCs supplied cDNA or gDNA.

Original analysis: It was from reference gene primer amplification that nucleated cell counts were estimated. The protocol was immunoSEQ multiplex PCR, while the TCRdb copy is restricted to in-frame clones and leaves out a portion. V and J calls and clone size follow that table, whereas D and trimming were derived from the DNA. This table holds almost 95,000 clones, approximately 70% found once. CDR3 length: 17 amino acids. The ends lost 4 bases at V and 3 bases at J; junction bases unmatched: 6. From germline, CDR1 is SGHRS and CDR2 YFSETQ. The receptor was isolated from an older woman in a cohort sampled during active or convalescent COVID-19. The sample consisted of peripheral blood. The J gene is TRBJ2-1, the V gene TRBV5-1, with 14 bases lining up with TRBD2. CDR3 nucleotide sequence: TGCGCCAGCAGCCTGACTAGCGGGGGGGCCCTCTACAATGAGCAGTTCTTC. This encodes CASSLTSGGALYNEQFF.